This T cell receptor beta chain was recorded in a study of T cell changes during pregnancy in multiple sclerosis. Assay used: immunoSEQ multiplex PCR; TCRdb lists only in-frame clones, some missing. The sample shows 95,000 to 110,000 clones, around 94% of them seen only once. There are 14 residues in the CDR3. The V end lost 3 bases, the J end lost 6 bases, and 13 bases lay between the germline ends. CDR1 is LNHDA and CDR2 is SQIVND in the germline V gene (reference sequence). V and J are TRBV19 and TRBJ2-3; D perhaps matches TRBD2 (6 bases). The source is a female donor with multiple sclerosis, enrolled in a pregnancy study. Sequenced here: peripheral blood, sampled after pregnancy. The CDR3 protein is CASSIMTGVDTQYF. CDR3 in DNA: TGTGCCAGTAGTATCATGACGGGGGTGGATACGCAGTATTTT.